One sample yielded the 30 T cell receptor beta chains listed below, sequenced in a study of CD8+ T cells in alopecia areata. Treatment in this sample: oral pan-JAK inhibitor, 5-10 mg twice daily. Extraction and reverse transcription of RNA yielded cDNA as the sequencing template. Libraries were prepared by immunoSEQ multiplex PCR; TCRdb keeps only in-frame clonotypes and omits some of them. The table records around 170,000 clones, about half of them present only once. The sequencing here drew on CD8+ T cells sorted from blood, taken between weeks 51 and 54, from a patient treated with tofacitinib. These receptors all come from a human donor with alopecia areata.

The J gene is TRBJ2-1, the V gene TRBV7-9, with unresolved D. The CDR3 spans 13 residues. Germline CDR1 SEHNR, CDR2 FQNEAQ (reference sequence). Trimming shortened V by 4 bases and J by 3 bases, and 7 bases separated the two germline ends. The CDR3 DNA is TGTGCCAGCAGCTCGGCGAACTACAATGAGCAGTTCTTC. As protein: CASSSANYNEQFF.

This clone turned up a few times. The chain links TRBV5-6 to TRBJ2-3; 9 bases match TRBD1. This CDR3 has 15 residues. CDR1 SGHDT and CDR2 YYEEEE come from the germline V gene. V shed 2 bases, J shed 4 bases, and the junction held 5 bases outside the gene matches. CDR3 residues: CASSFPGQGSDTQYF. The CDR3 DNA is TGTGCCAGCAGCTTCCCCGGACAGGGGTCAGATACGCAGTATTTT.

The J gene is TRBJ2-1, the V gene TRBV30, with D perhaps matching TRBD2 (5 bases). Germline-derived CDR1 and CDR2 are GTSNPN and SVGIG (reference sequence). V lost 0 bases, J lost 10 bases, and 10 bases lay in between. CDR3 length equals 12 residues. The CDR3 region has the DNA TGTGCCTGGAGTGTAGGCGGGCCGGAGCAGTTCTTC. Amino acid sequence: CAWSVGGPEQFF.

In this sample, this clone turned up a few times. The chain has TRBV10-3 and TRBJ2-1; TRBD2 matches at 7 bases. V lost 7 bases and J lost 8; bases outside the gene matches: 23. Germline-derived CDR1 and CDR2 are ENHRY and SYGVKD. The CDR3 sequence is 18 residues long. CDR3 DNA sequence: TGTGCCATCATGGACGCTGGGAAGGCGGGGGAATTTTACGATGAGCAGTTCTTC. Translation: CAIMDAGKAGEFYDEQFF.

The chain uses TRBV6-5 and TRBJ2-6; possibly TRBD1 for D (6 bases). Trimming cost V 4 bases and J 0 bases, with 10 bases left between them. This CDR3 has 16 amino acids. CDR1 MNHEY and CDR2 SVGAGI come from the germline V gene. CDR3 bases: TGTGCCAGCAGTTCGGACAGCCTCTCTGGGGCCAACGTCCTGACTTTC. It yields the protein CASSSDSLSGANVLTF.

This clone was observed a single time. The CDR3 reads CASSQVLRGYEQYF. CDR3 in DNA: TGCGCCAGCAGCCAAGTACTCAGGGGGTACGAGCAGTACTTC. This rearrangement joins TRBV4-1 to TRBJ2-7; 7 bases are a match to TRBD1. After removal of 1 base from V and 4 bases from J, the junction contained 4 bases not matched to a gene. CDR1 and CDR2 (germline): MGHRA, YSYEKL. This CDR3 contains 14 residues.

The rearrangement joins TRBV7-9 to TRBJ2-5, with D perhaps matching TRBD1 (5 bases). The germline CDR1 and CDR2 sequences are SEHNR and FQNEAQ (reference sequence). The V gene lost 0 bases and the J gene lost 1 base, with 6 bases spanning the gap. The CDR3 runs 14 residues. CDR3 residues: CASSLATVQETQYF. The CDR3 nucleotides read TGTGCCAGCAGCTTAGCGACAGTCCAAGAGACCCAGTACTTC.

The sample holds a few counts of this clone. The rearrangement joins TRBV5-1 to TRBJ2-7; D is possibly TRBD1 (5 bases). Trimming left V 3 bases short and J 2 bases short, with 15 bases between. In germline, CDR1 is SGHRS, CDR2 YFSETQ. The length of the CDR3 is 15 residues. CDR3 nucleotide sequence: TGCGCCAGCAGCTCCGAGACAGTTCCAGCCTACGAGCAGTACTTC. Its protein product is CASSSETVPAYEQYF.

This clone was observed once. This sequence joins TRBV19 and TRBJ2-7, with 7 bases aligning to TRBD1. The germline CDR1 and CDR2 sequences are LNHDA and SQIVND (reference sequence). CDR3 length: 12 residues. Unmatched junction bases numbered 6, after V lost 4 bases and J lost 9 bases. The chain's CDR3 is CASSNRGSRQYF. In nucleotides, the CDR3 is TGTGCCAGTAGTAACAGGGGTTCTCGGCAGTACTTC.

The chain links TRBV29-1 to TRBJ2-7, with D unresolved. This CDR3 is built from 12 residues. Trimming removed 0 bases at V and 13 bases at J, with 16 bases between. Germline CDR1 reads SQVTM; CDR2 reads ANQGSEA. CDR3 residues: CSVEDSLSGPYF. The DNA of the CDR3 is TGCAGCGTTGAAGATTCCTTATCTGGCCCATACTTC.

The chain uses TRBV11-2 and TRBJ2-1; 11 bases line up with TRBD2. Germline V lookup: CDR1 SGHAT, CDR2 FQNNGV. This CDR3 contains 15 residues. Trimming took 8 bases from V and 6 from J; bases not matched to a gene: 9. CDR3 DNA sequence: TGTGCCAGCTCGATGGGGCTAGCGGGGGGCAATGAGCAGTTCTTC. Its translation: CASSMGLAGGNEQFF.

V gene TRBV11-1 combines with J gene TRBJ2-5; TRBD2 matches 11 bases. The ends lost 0 bases at V and 5 bases at J; junction bases unmatched: 11. The CDR3 contains 18 residues. CDR1 and CDR2 (germline): SGHAT, FQDESV (reference sequence). The CDR3 protein is CASSLAALAGEPYETQYF. CDR3 coding DNA: TGTGCCAGCAGCTTAGCGGCACTAGCGGGGGAACCCTATGAGACCCAGTACTTC.

This clone was seen a few times. The chain couples TRBV10-3 to TRBJ1-6, with D tentatively TRBD1 (5 bases). Looked up from germline, CDR1 is ENHRY and CDR2 is SYGVKD. The CDR3 sequence is 15 residues long. Trimming took off 2 bases at V and 7 bases at J, with 12 bases between the two ends. CDR3 protein: CAISEGTTENSPLHF. CDR3 DNA: TGTGCCATCAGTGAGGGGACGACCGAAAATTCACCCCTCCACTTT.

This sequence joins TRBV4-1 and TRBJ2-1; no reliable D call. Trimming pared 2 bases from V and 1 base from J, leaving 6 bases between. In germline, CDR1 is MGHRA, CDR2 YSYEKL. CDR3 length: 14 residues. The CDR3 region has the DNA TGCGCCAGCAGCCAACCGCGGTCCTACAATGAGCAGTTCTTC. Residues: CASSQPRSYNEQFF.

This chain connects TRBV29-1 to TRBJ1-6; 10 bases line up with TRBD1. CDR1 SQVTM and CDR2 ANQGSEA come from the germline V gene. CDR3 length: 18 residues. The V gene end was trimmed by 5 bases and the J gene end by 8 bases; junction bases not matched to a gene: 18. The CDR3 nucleotides read TGCAGCGTTAAGCGCGGGGCCCCTACCGGGACAGGGGATTCACCCCTCCACTTT. Its protein product is CSVKRGAPTGTGDSPLHF.

This clone has a handful of counts. The chain has TRBV6-5 and TRBJ2-7; TRBD1 matches 7 bases. This CDR3 has 16 residues. The V gene end was trimmed by 4 bases and the J gene end by 0 bases; junction bases not matched to a gene: 9. Germline-derived CDR1 and CDR2 are MNHEY and SVGAGI. The CDR3 is CASSLYGTDLSYEQYF. The CDR3, as DNA: TGTGCCAGCAGTTTATACGGGACAGACCTCTCCTACGAGCAGTACTTC.

In its sample, this clone was seen a few times. This chain links TRBV27 with TRBJ2-7; the D is unclear. CDR3 size: 11 residues. V was clipped by 0 bases and J by 5 bases, with 2 bases between them. Germline assignment: CDR1 MNHEY and CDR2 SMNVEV (reference sequence). CDR3 region: CASSLSHEQYF. In DNA, the CDR3 is TGTGCCAGCAGTTTATCCCACGAGCAGTACTTC.

This sequence joins TRBV9 and TRBJ2-2; D gene uncertain. CDR1 is SGDLS, CDR2 YYNGEE, per germline. There are 12 residues in the CDR3. Between the trimmed V and J ends, which lost 4 bases and 7 bases, there was a span of 8 bases. The CDR3 DNA is TGTGCCAGCAGCTTTTTCGGCGGGGAGCTGTTTTTT. It specifies CASSFFGGELFF.

V usage is TRBV11-3 and J usage is TRBJ2-3; no clear D. The germline V and J ends were trimmed by 5 bases and 3 bases, with 9 bases remaining between them. This CDR3 is built from 13 residues. Germline CDR1 is SGHNT and CDR2 is YENEEA. This CDR3 reads CASSHEWTDTQYF. The CDR3 bases are TGTGCCAGCAGCCACGAATGGACAGATACGCAGTATTTT.

The chain uses TRBV5-1 and TRBJ2-7; D gene uncertain. Trimming pared 5 bases from V and 3 bases from J, leaving 18 bases between. Germline CDR1 reads SGHRS; CDR2 reads YFSETQ. The CDR3 is 15 amino acids. CDR3 nucleotides: TGCGCCAGCAGGCCCGGTTTGGATCCAGGCTACGAGCAGTACTTC. Translated, it gives CASRPGLDPGYEQYF.

The V call is TRBV14, the J call TRBJ2-2; TRBD1 aligns across 7 bases. Germline V gives CDR1 SGHDN, CDR2 FVKESK. CDR3 length: 15 amino acids. Losses at the gene ends were 2 bases for V and 8 bases for J; bases not matched to a gene: 8. CDR3 sequence (DNA): TGTGCCAGCAGCCAATCAGAGGGGGCGCGTGGGGAGCTGTTTTTT. It is translated as CASSQSEGARGELFF.

This clone has more than one count but fewer than ten. The rearrangement joins TRBV5-5 to TRBJ1-1; D unclear. This CDR3 is 15 amino acids long. Looked up from germline, CDR1 is SGHKS and CDR2 is YYEKEE (reference sequence). V was shortened by 2 bases and J by 4 bases, with 15 bases between the two germline ends. Written as DNA, the CDR3 is TGTGCCAGCAGCTTTAGCGACGGCCCGGGCACTGAAGCTTTCTTT. Translating gives CASSFSDGPGTEAFF.

This clone was seen a few times. The rearrangement joins TRBV29-1 to TRBJ2-2; 7 bases line up with TRBD1. Per the germline V gene, CDR1 is SQVTM and CDR2 is ANQGSEA. Trimming removed 4 bases from V and 7 bases from J; junction bases left unmatched: 6. The CDR3 loop spans 13 amino acids. In DNA, the CDR3 is TGCAGCGTTGGTACAGGGGACGGCGGGGAGCTGTTTTTT. Its protein is CSVGTGDGGELFF.

The chain links TRBV2 to TRBJ2-7, with TRBD1 as a possible D gene (6 bases). V gave up 6 bases and J gave up 0 bases, with 15 bases separating them. This CDR3 has 15 residues. Germline V gene sequence: CDR1 SNHLY, CDR2 FYNNEI. The CDR3 here is CASSRDIASSYEQYF. CDR3 DNA sequence: TGTGCCAGCAGCCGGGACATCGCTAGCTCCTACGAGCAGTACTTC.

The V call is TRBV11-2, the J call TRBJ2-5; possibly TRBD1 for D (5 bases). This CDR3 comprises 14 residues. Per the germline V gene, CDR1 is SGHAT and CDR2 is FQNNGV. Trimming pared 5 bases from V and 0 bases from J, leaving 10 bases between. DNA of the CDR3: TGTGCCAGCAGCCCGGACACATACCAAGAGACCCAGTACTTC. This gives the protein CASSPDTYQETQYF. Full variable domain (outside the CDR3, taken from reference TRBV11-2 and TRBJ2-5): EAGVAQSPRYKIIEKRQSVAFWCNPISGHATLYWYQQILGQGPKLLIQFQNNGVVDDSQLPKDRFSAERLKGVDSTLKIQPAKLEDSAVYLCASSPDTYQETQYFGPGTRLLVL.

This clone was detected a few times. V usage is TRBV14 and J usage is TRBJ2-3; D is possibly TRBD2 (5 bases). This CDR3 spans 16 amino acids. Germline assignment: CDR1 SGHDN and CDR2 FVKESK. V lost 2 bases and J 1 base, leaving 13 bases between the germline ends. The CDR3 reads CASSQHPVARTDTQYF. The CDR3 DNA sequence: TGTGCCAGCAGCCAACATCCGGTAGCGCGCACAGATACGCAGTATTTT.

V is TRBV6-6 and J is TRBJ2-5; D assignment may be TRBD1 or TRBD2 (5 bases each). Germline values: CDR1 MNHNY, CDR2 SVGAGI (reference sequence). There are 15 residues in the CDR3. V lost 5 bases and J 1 base, leaving 14 bases between the germline ends. The CDR3 DNA follows: TGTGCCAGCAGTCCTAACCGAGGGGCCCAAGAGACCCAGTACTTC. This codes for CASSPNRGAQETQYF.

This clone was picked up a small number of times. This chain links TRBV27 with TRBJ2-1; a weak D match, TRBD2 (6 bases). There are 15 residues in the CDR3. V lost 7 bases and J lost 6, with 19 bases in between. CDR1 is MNHEY and CDR2 is SMNVEV in the germline V gene (reference sequence). The CDR3 protein is CASTFSGVGSNEQFF. For the CDR3, the DNA is TGTGCCAGCACCTTCTCGGGGGTCGGGTCCAATGAGCAGTTCTTC.

This rearrangement joins TRBV2 to TRBJ2-7; D tentatively reads TRBD1 or TRBD2 (5 bases each). Germline V lookup: CDR1 SNHLY, CDR2 FYNNEI. The CDR3 is made up of 17 amino acids. V lost 3 bases and J lost 2, with 20 bases in between. CDR3 in amino acids: CASSDLAGTEDPYEQYF. The CDR3 DNA sequence: TGTGCCAGCAGTGATTTGGCTGGGACGGAGGACCCCTACGAGCAGTACTTC.

V and J are TRBV7-2 and TRBJ2-1, with no clear D. The length of the CDR3 is 14 residues. Germline CDR1 is SGHTA and CDR2 is FQGNSA. Trimming shortened V by 3 bases and J by 7 bases, and 13 bases separated the two germline ends. In DNA, the CDR3 is TGTGCCAGCAGCTTGGCCCACCCGGAGAATGAGCAGTTCTTC. Its translation is CASSLAHPENEQFF.